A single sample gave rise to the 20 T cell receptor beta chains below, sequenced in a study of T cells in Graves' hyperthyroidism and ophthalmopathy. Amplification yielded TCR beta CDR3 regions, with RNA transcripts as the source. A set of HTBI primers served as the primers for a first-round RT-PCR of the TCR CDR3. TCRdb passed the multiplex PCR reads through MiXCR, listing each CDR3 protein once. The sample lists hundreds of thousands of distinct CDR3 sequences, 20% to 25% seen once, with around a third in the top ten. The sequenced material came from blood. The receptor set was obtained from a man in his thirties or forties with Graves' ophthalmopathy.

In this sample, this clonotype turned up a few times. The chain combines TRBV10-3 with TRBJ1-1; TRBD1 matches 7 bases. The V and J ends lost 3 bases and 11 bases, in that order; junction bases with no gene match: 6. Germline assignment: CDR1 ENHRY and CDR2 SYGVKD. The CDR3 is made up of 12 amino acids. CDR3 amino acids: CAISDGQGDAFF. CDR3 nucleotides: TGTGCCATCAGTGATGGGCAGGGGGACGCTTTCTTT.

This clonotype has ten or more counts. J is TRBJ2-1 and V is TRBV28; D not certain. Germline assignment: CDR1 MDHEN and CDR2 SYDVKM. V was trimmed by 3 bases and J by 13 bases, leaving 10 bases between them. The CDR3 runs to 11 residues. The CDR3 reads CASSFGQFQFF. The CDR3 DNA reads TGTGCCAGCAGTTTCGGCCAATTTCAGTTCTTC.

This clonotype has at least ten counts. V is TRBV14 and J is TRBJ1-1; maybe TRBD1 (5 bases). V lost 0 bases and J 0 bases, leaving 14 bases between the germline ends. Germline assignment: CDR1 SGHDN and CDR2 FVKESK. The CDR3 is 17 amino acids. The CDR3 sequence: CASSQDGGFSMNTEAFF. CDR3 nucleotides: TGTGCCAGCAGCCAAGATGGGGGGTTCAGCATGAACACTGAAGCTTTCTTT.

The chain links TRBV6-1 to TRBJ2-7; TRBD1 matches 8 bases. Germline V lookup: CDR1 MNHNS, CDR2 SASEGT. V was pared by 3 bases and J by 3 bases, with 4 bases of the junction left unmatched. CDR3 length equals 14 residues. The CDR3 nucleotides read TGTGCCAGCAGTGAGTGGACAGGGCTCTACGAGCAGTACTTC. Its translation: CASSEWTGLYEQYF.

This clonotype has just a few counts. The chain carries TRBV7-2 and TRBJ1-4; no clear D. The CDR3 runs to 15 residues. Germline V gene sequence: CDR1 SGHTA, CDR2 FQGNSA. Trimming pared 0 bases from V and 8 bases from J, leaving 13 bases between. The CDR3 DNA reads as TGTGCCAGCAGCTTAGCCCGCCAGAGGATGGAAAAACTGTTTTTT. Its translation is CASSLARQRMEKLFF. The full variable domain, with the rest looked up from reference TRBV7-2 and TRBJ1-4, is GAGVSQSPSNKVTEKGKDVELRCDPISGHTALYWYRQSLGQGLEFLIYFQGNSAPDKSGLPSDRFSAERTGGSVSTLTIQRTQQEDSAVYLCASSLARQRMEKLFFGSGTQLSVL.

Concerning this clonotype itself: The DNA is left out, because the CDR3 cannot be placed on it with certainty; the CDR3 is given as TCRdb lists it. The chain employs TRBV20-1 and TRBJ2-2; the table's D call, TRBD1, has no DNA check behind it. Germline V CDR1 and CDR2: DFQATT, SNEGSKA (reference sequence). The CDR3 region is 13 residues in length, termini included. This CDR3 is CSANRVAPGSCFF.

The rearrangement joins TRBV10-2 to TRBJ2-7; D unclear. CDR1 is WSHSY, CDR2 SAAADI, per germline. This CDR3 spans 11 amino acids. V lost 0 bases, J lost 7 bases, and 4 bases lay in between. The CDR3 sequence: CASSESMEQYF. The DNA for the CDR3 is TGCGCCAGCAGTGAGTCTATGGAGCAGTACTTC.

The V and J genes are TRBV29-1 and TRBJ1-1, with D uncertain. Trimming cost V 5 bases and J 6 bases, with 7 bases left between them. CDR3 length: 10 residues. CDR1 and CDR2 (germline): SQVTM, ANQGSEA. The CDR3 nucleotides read TGCAGCGTTTTTGGCGCTGAAGCTTTCTTT. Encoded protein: CSVFGAEAFF.

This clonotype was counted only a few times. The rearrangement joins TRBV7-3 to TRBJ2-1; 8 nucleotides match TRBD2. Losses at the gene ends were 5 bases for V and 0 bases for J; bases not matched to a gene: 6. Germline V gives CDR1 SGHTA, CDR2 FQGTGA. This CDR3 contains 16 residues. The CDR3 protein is CASSPEGTSSYNEQFF. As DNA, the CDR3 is TGTGCCAGCAGCCCAGAGGGGACTAGCTCCTACAATGAGCAGTTCTTC.

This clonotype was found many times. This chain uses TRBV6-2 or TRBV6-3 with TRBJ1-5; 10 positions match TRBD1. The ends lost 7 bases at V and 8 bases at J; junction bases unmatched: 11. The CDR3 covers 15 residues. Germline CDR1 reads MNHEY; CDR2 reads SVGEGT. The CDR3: CASMGGQGPGEPQHF. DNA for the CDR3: TGTGCCAGCATGGGGGGACAGGGGCCGGGGGAGCCCCAGCATTTT.

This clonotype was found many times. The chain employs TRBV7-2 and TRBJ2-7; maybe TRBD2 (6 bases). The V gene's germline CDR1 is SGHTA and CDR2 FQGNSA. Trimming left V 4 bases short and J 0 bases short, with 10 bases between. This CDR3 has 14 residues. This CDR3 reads CASSSGLGSYEQYF. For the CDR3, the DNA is TGTGCCAGCAGCTCGGGACTGGGCTCCTACGAGCAGTACTTC. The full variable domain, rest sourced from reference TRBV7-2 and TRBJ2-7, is GAGVSQSPSNKVTEKGKDVELRCDPISGHTALYWYRQSLGQGLEFLIYFQGNSAPDKSGLPSDRFSAERTGGSVSTLTIQRTQQEDSAVYLCASSSGLGSYEQYFGPGTRLTVT.

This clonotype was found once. The CDR3 spells CASSQGGTGSLYEQYF. For the CDR3, the DNA is TGCGCCAGCAGCCAAGGGGGGACAGGGAGCTTGTACGAGCAGTACTTC. This chain joins TRBV4-1 and TRBJ2-7, with 9 nucleotides matching TRBD1. This CDR3 comprises 16 residues. Germline V lookup: CDR1 MGHRA, CDR2 YSYEKL. Trimming at V came to 1 base and at J to 4 bases, leaving 8 bases not matched to a gene.

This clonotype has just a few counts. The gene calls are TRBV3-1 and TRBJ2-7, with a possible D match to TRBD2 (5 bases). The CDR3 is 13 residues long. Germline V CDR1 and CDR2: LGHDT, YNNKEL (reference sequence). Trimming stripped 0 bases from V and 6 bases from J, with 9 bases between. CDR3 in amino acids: CASSQDPEGEQYF. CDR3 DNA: TGTGCCAGCAGCCAAGATCCCGAGGGCGAGCAGTACTTC.

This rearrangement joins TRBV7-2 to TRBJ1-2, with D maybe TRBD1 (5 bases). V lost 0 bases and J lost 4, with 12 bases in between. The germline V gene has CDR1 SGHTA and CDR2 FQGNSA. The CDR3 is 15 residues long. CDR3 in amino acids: CASSLARQGPYGYTF. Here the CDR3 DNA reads TGTGCCAGCAGCTTAGCGCGTCAGGGTCCCTATGGCTACACCTTC.

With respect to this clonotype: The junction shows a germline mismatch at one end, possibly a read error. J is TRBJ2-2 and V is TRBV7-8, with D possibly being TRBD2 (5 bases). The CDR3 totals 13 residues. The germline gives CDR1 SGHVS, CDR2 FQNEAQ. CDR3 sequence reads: CASCLLYTGEPFF. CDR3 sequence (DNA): TGTGCCAGCTGTCTCCTCTACACCGGGGAGCCGTTTTTT.

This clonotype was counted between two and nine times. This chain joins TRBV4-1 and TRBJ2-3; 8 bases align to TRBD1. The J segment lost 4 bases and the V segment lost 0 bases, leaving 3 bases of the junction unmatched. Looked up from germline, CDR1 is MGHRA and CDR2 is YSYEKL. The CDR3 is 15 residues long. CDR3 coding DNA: TGCGCCAGCAGCCAAGAGACAGGGGCGGCAGATACGCAGTATTTT. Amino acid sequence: CASSQETGAADTQYF.

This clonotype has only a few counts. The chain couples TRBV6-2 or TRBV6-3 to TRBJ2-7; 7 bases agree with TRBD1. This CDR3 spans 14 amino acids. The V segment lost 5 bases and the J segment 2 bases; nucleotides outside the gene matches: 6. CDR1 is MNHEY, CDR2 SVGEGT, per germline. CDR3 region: CASSPRDSPYEQYF. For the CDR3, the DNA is TGTGCCAGCAGTCCCCGGGACAGCCCCTACGAGCAGTACTTC.

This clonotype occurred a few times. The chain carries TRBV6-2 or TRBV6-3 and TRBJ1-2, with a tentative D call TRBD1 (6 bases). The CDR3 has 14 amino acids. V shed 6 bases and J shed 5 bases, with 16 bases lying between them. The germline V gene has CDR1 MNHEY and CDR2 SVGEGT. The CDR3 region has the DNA TGTGCCAGCAGGCCGACAGGATTCGTATATGGCTACACCTTC. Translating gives CASRPTGFVYGYTF.

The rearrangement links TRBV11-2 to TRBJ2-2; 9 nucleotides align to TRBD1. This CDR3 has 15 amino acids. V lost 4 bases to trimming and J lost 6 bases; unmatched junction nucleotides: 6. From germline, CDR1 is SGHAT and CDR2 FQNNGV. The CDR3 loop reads CASSSYRGRSGELFF. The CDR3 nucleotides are TGTGCCAGCAGCTCCTACAGGGGGCGATCCGGGGAGCTGTTTTTT.

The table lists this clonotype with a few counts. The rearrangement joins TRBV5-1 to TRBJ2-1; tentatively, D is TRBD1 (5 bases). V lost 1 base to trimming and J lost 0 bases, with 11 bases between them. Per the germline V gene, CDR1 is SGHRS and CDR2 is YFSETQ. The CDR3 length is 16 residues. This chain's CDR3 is CASSLSWGSSYNEQFF. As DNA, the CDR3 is TGCGCCAGCAGCTTGTCTTGGGGCAGCTCCTACAATGAGCAGTTCTTC.